What follows is one T cell receptor (beta chain) and its context. This entry comes from a study of shared T cell receptors in the human thymus. V lost 3 bases, J lost 5 bases, and 13 bases lay in between. The CDR3 length is 14 residues. CDR1 SGHVS and CDR2 FQNEAQ come from the germline V gene. Profiling relied on immunoSEQ multiplex PCR, and the TCRdb table lists in-frame clones only, not all of them. The table has over 650,000 clones, around 87% seen once. This sample also belongs to another study, concerning human thymus T cells. From that study: Having surgery to correct congenital heart defects, healthy Finnish infants acted as the donors. During corrective heart surgery, resections were taken, and the thymus tissue came from them. V and J gene usage appeared biased in thymic and blood repertoires. Related research examined unrelated individuals and reported that their thymic repertoires overlapped highly.

This sequence joins TRBV7-8 and TRBJ2-5; tentatively, D is TRBD2 (6 bases). The sequence came from a boy under three years old with a congenital heart defect. Sequenced: thymocytes. The CDR3 loop reads CASSFGTGGETQYF. The CDR3 DNA reads as TGTGCCAGCAGCTTCGGGACTGGGGGGGAGACCCAGTACTTC.